This T cell receptor (beta chain) originates from a study of CD8 T cells in Susac syndrome. Study conclusions and caveats: In its TCR sequencing and HLA analysis, the study acknowledged that the number of individuals was relatively small.

The authors reverse transcribed roughly 0.45 to 1 ug RNA with random hexamers. In TCRdb, the immunoSEQ multiplex PCR reads were re-called with MiXCR into one record per CDR3 protein. The sample records fewer than 80,000 distinct CDR3 sequences, approximately 95% being singletons. Remarks on this clonotype: As yet, its antigen is unknown.

This TCR came from a human donor with Susac syndrome. The sequenced material came from CD8+ T cells from PBMCs.

The CDR3 nucleotides read TGCAGCGCCGGCCTCTACACCTTC. Residues: CSAGLYTF. The chain combines TRBV29-1 with TRBJ1-2; D remains ambiguous. V dropped 7 bases and J dropped 10 bases, with 7 bases sitting between them. CDR1 and CDR2 from the germline V gene are SQVTM and ANQGSEA. The CDR3 loop spans 8 amino acids. Complete variable domain (other parts from reference TRBV29-1 and TRBJ1-2): SAVISQKPSRDICQRGTSLTIQCQVDSQVTMMFWYRQQPGQSLTLIATANQGSEATYESGFVIDKFPISRPNLTFSTLTVSNMSPEDSSIYLCSAGLYTFGSGTRLTVV.